Listed below are T cell receptor beta chains from one sample, sequenced in a study of cytomegalovirus exposure and HLA in healthy donors. Repertoires were generated with immunoSEQ multiplex PCR, while TCRdb's copy carries only in-frame clones and drops some. The sample has roughly 190,000 clones, 79% seen once. Sequencing input: PBMCs. The origin of the receptors is a woman between 18 and 30 years old in good health and CMV-seronegative. Each CDR3 is given with its conserved first and last residue. Each record gives: D gene, J gene, V gene, clone size, CDR3 protein, CDR3 DNA. A D gene is named only where the DNA matches it firmly. For some rows the clone size is stated as once, few or many, or as a class when expanded; others skip it.

TRBD1 | TRBJ1-6 | TRBV7-9 | - | CASSPGTVNSPLHF | TGTGCCAGCAGCCCCGGGACAGTTAATTCACCCCTCCACTTT
- | TRBJ1-1 | TRBV5-4 | - | CASSLWPGANTEAFF | TGTGCCAGCAGCTTGTGGCCAGGGGCGAACACTGAAGCTTTCTTT
- | TRBJ1-2 | TRBV6-5 | - | CASSYSKTGANYGYTF | TGTGCCAGCAGTTACTCGAAGACCGGAGCTAACTATGGCTACACCTTC
TRBD2 | TRBJ2-4 | TRBV4-3 | - | CASSQRRPTSGRRENIQYF | TGCGCCAGCAGCCAACGCCGACCAACTAGCGGGAGAAGGGAAAACATTCAGTACTTC
TRBD1 | TRBJ1-1 | TRBV25-1 | - | CASSLTIRGQGEAFF | TGTGCCAGCAGCCTGACCATTCGCGGACAGGGAGAAGCTTTCTTT
- | TRBJ2-3 | TRBV6-1 | - | CASSGLRGPRTDTQYF | TGTGCCAGCAGTGGGCTGCGGGGGCCACGCACAGATACGCAGTATTTT
TRBD1 | TRBJ1-5 | TRBV6-5 | - | CASSRDRAQPQHF | TGTGCCAGCAGTCGTGACAGGGCTCAGCCCCAGCATTTT
TRBD1 | TRBJ2-7 | TRBV5-1 | - | CASSSMTGGSYEQYF | TGCGCCAGCAGTTCTATGACAGGGGGTTCCTACGAGCAGTACTTC
- | TRBJ1-1 | TRBV5-1 | - | CASSFGGTGAFF | TGCGCCAGCAGCTTTGGAGGGACGGGTGCTTTCTTT
- | TRBJ2-7 | TRBV29-1 | - | CSVEEAGRGTNEQYF | TGCAGCGTTGAAGAGGCGGGACGGGGAACAAACGAGCAGTACTTC
- | TRBJ2-7 | TRBV2 | - | CASSPTTGPYEQYF | TGTGCCAGCAGCCCGACGACAGGTCCCTACGAGCAGTACTTC
TRBD2 | TRBJ2-7 | TRBV19 | - | CASSSLGLADYEQYF | TGTGCCAGTAGTAGTTTGGGACTAGCGGACTACGAGCAGTACTTC
TRBD2 | TRBJ2-1 | TRBV5-1 | few | CASSWGGRLNEQFF | TGCGCCAGCAGCTGGGGGGGACGGCTCAATGAGCAGTTCTTC
- | TRBJ1-1 | TRBV7-3 | - | CASSLTRGNAEAFF | TGTGCCAGCAGCTTAACCCGGGGGAACGCTGAAGCTTTCTTT
TRBD1 | TRBJ1-3 | TRBV5-4 | - | CASSLDPGGSGNTIYF | TGTGCCAGCAGCCTGGATCCAGGGGGCTCTGGAAACACCATATATTTT
TRBD2 | TRBJ2-3 | TRBV7-2 | - | CASSLTLLASGAADTQYF | TGTGCCAGCAGCTTAACTCTCCTAGCTAGCGGGGCCGCGGATACGCAGTATTTT
TRBD2 | TRBJ2-5 | TRBV7-3 | - | CASSLASGTQYF | TGTGCCAGCAGCCTGGCTAGCGGGACCCAGTACTTC
TRBD1 | TRBJ1-2 | TRBV5-4 | - | CASSGRTGGVNGYTF | TGTGCCAGCAGCGGGAGGACAGGGGGCGTTAATGGCTACACCTTC
TRBD1 | TRBJ1-1 | TRBV6-1 | - | CASISSGQINTEAFF | TGTGCCAGCATCAGCTCGGGACAGATCAACACTGAAGCTTTCTTT
- | TRBJ2-1 | TRBV7-8 | - | CASSFSGAEQFF | TGTGCCAGCAGCTTCAGCGGTGCCGAGCAGTTCTTC
- | TRBJ2-7 | TRBV11-3 | - | CASSLDGASSYEQYF | TGTGCCAGCAGCTTAGATGGGGCAAGCTCCTACGAGCAGTACTTC
TRBD2 | TRBJ2-2 | TRBV29-1 | - | CSAQRGGNTGELFF | TGCAGCGCCCAACGGGGGGGGAACACCGGGGAGCTGTTTTTT
TRBD2 | TRBJ2-7 | TRBV10-3 | - | CAISEAGRGGDEQYF | TGTGCCATCAGTGAGGCAGGACGGGGGGGCGACGAGCAGTACTTC
- | TRBJ1-4 | TRBV28 | - | CASSLPYSHSNEKLFF | TGTGCCAGCAGCCTACCCTACAGCCATTCTAATGAAAAACTGTTTTTT
- | TRBJ2-7 | TRBV5-1 | - | CASSLPRGAQYF | TGCGCCAGCAGCTTGCCCCGGGGAGCGCAGTACTTC
TRBD1 | TRBJ1-3 | TRBV18 | few | CASSPPTGQNTIYF | TGTGCCAGCTCACCACCGACAGGGCAAAACACCATATATTTT
TRBD1 | TRBJ1-2 | TRBV5-1 | once | CASSFSGGAGYGYTF | TGCGCCAGCAGCTTCTCAGGGGGCGCGGGCTATGGCTACACCTTC
TRBD1 | TRBJ1-5 | TRBV7-2 | once | CASSLVEGARDQPQHF | TGTGCCAGCAGCTTAGTGGAGGGGGCGCGGGATCAGCCCCAGCATTTT
TRBD1 | TRBJ2-1 | TRBV30 | - | CAWSVTGARGQFF | TGTGCCTGGAGTGTAACAGGGGCGAGGGGGCAGTTCTTC
TRBD2 | TRBJ2-1 | TRBV7-9 | - | CSSSLVLAGFYNEQFF | TGTTCCAGCAGCTTAGTCCTAGCGGGATTCTACAATGAGCAGTTCTTC
TRBD1 | TRBJ1-3 | TRBV25-1 | - | CASSGRDSFGGNTIYF | TGTGCCAGCAGTGGGCGGGACAGTTTTGGTGGAAACACCATATATTTT
- | TRBJ2-1 | TRBV11-3 | - | CASSLPKVVGGQFF | TGTGCCAGCAGCTTACCCAAAGTGGTAGGAGGGCAGTTCTTC
TRBD2 | TRBJ2-1 | TRBV2 | once | CASRPGLAGAHNEQFF | TGTGCCAGCAGACCCGGACTAGCGGGGGCCCACAATGAGCAGTTCTTC
- | TRBJ1-2 | TRBV5-6 | few | CASSFHRASNYGYTF | TGTGCCAGCAGCTTTCACAGGGCCTCTAACTATGGCTACACCTTC
TRBD2 | TRBJ2-3 | TRBV5-1 | - | CASSPGLATSTDTQYF | TGCGCCAGCAGCCCCGGACTAGCTACTAGCACAGATACGCAGTATTTT
- | TRBJ1-5 | TRBV13 | - | CASSSRTEAYQPQHF | TGTGCCAGCAGCTCTCGGACAGAAGCGTATCAGCCCCAGCATTTT
- | TRBJ2-7 | TRBV19 | few | CASSGNEYEQYF | TGTGCCAGTAGCGGGAACGAATACGAGCAGTACTTC
TRBD1 | TRBJ2-7 | TRBV28 | - | CASISTGTALYEQYF | TGTGCCAGCATCTCGACGGGGACAGCCCTCTACGAGCAGTACTTC
- | TRBJ2-1 | TRBV9 | - | CASSVYDSNEQFF | TGTGCCAGCAGCGTCTACGACAGCAATGAGCAGTTCTTC
- | TRBJ1-1 | TRBV9 | few | CASSVVGTRGTEAFF | TGTGCCAGCAGCGTGGTCGGGACCCGGGGGACTGAAGCTTTCTTT
- | TRBJ2-5 | TRBV2 | - | CASSDSGYAKTQYF | TGTGCCAGCAGTGATTCAGGGTACGCTAAGACCCAGTACTTC
TRBD1 | TRBJ1-1 | TRBV5-6 | - | CASGLGTVMNTEAFF | TGTGCCAGCGGCCTGGGGACAGTTATGAACACTGAAGCTTTCTTT
TRBD1 | TRBJ1-5 | TRBV6-5 | - | CASSRGQDQPQHF | TGTGCCAGCAGCCGGGGACAGGATCAGCCCCAGCATTTT
TRBD1 | TRBJ1-5 | TRBV19 | - | CASTYRGDQPQHF | TGTGCCAGTACTTACAGGGGCGATCAGCCCCAGCATTTT
TRBD1 | TRBJ1-5 | TRBV7-2 | - | CASSLFEGARQPQHF | TGTGCCAGCAGCTTATTTGAGGGGGCACGGCAGCCCCAGCATTTT
- | TRBJ1-6 | TRBV7-9 | - | CASSSRGGNSPLHF | TGTGCCAGCAGCTCCCGGGGAGGTAATTCACCCCTCCACTTT